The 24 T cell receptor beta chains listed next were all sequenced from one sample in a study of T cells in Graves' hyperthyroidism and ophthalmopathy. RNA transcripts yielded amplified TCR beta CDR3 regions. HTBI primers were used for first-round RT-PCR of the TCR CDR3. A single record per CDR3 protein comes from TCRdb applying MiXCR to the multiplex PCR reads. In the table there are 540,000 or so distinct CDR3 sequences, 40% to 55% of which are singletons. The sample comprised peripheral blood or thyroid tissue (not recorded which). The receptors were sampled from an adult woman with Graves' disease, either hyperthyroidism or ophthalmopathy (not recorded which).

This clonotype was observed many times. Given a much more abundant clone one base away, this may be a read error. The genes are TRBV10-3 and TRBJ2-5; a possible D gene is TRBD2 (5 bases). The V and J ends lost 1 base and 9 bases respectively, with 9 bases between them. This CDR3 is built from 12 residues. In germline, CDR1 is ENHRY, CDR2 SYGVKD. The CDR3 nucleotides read TGTGCCATCAGTGAGTTGCAGGAGGCCCAGTACTTC. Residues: CAISELQEAQYF.

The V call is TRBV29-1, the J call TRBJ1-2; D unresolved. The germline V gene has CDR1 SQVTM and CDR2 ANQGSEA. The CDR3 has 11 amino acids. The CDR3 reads CSYSWDYGYTF. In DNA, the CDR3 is TGCAGTTACAGTTGGGACTATGGCTACACCTTC.

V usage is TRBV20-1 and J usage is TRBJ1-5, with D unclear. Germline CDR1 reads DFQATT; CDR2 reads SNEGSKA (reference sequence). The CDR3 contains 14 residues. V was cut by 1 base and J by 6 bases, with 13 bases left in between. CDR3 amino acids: CSARALSWGQPQHF. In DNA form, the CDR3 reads TGCAGTGCTAGAGCTTTAAGTTGGGGTCAGCCCCAGCATTTT.

CDR3 coding DNA: TGCAGCGTTAGGGAGACTAGCGGGAGAGGATCCGAGCAGTACTTC. Amino acid sequence: CSVRETSGRGSEQYF. The genes are TRBV29-1 and TRBJ2-7; 12 bases match TRBD2. The ends lost 5 bases at V and 6 bases at J; junction bases unmatched: 11. This CDR3 region has 15 residues. Germline V CDR1 and CDR2: SQVTM, ANQGSEA.

The chain's CDR3 is CATSDFPGQLNTEAFF. The CDR3 nucleotides read TGTGCCACCAGTGATTTTCCGGGACAGTTAAACACTGAAGCTTTCTTT. The genes are TRBV24-1 and TRBJ1-1, with 7 bases matching TRBD1. The CDR3 totals 16 residues. Germline-derived CDR1 and CDR2 are KGHDR and SFDVKD. V gave up 1 base and J gave up 2 bases; unmatched junction bases: 6.

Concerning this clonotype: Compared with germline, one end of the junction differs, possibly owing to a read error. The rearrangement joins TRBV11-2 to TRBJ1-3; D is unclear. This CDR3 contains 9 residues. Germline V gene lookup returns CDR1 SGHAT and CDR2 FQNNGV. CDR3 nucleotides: TGTGCCAGCAGCCGCACCGTATATTTT. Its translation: CASSRTVYF.

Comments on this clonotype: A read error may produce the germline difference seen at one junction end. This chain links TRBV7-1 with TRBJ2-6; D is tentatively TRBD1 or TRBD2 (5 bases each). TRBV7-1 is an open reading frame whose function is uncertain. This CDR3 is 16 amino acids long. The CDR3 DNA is TGTGCCAGCAGCGCAGCCGGGGCTTCTGGGGCCAACGTCCTGACTTTC. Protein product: CASSAAGASGANVLTF.

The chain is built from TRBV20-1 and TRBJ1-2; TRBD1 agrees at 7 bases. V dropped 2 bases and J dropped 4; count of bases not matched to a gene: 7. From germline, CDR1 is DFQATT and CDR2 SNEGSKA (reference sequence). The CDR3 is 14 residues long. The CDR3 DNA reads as TGCAGTGCTAGAACAGGCAGGGGGACCTATGGCTACACCTTC. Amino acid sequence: CSARTGRGTYGYTF.

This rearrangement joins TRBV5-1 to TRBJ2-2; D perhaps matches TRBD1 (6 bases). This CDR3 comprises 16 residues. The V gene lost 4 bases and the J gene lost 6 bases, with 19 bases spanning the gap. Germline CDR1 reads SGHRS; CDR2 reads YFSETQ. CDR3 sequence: CASSLSQGFSSGELFF. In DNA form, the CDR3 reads TGCGCCAGCAGCCTCTCTCAGGGGTTTTCATCCGGGGAGCTGTTTTTT.

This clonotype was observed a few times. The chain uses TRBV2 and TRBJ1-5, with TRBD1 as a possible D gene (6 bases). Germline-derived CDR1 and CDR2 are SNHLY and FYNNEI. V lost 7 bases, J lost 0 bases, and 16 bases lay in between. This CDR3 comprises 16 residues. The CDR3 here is CASTERTVGSNQPQHF. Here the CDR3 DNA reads TGTGCCAGCACCGAGCGGACAGTGGGTAGCAATCAGCCCCAGCATTTT.

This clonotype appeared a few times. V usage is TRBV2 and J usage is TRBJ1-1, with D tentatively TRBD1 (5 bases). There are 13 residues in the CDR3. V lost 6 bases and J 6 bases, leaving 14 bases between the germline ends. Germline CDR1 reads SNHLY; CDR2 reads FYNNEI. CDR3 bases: TGTGCCAGCAGCTCGCTTGGGGGGGCTGAAGCTTTCTTT. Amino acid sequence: CASSSLGGAEAFF.

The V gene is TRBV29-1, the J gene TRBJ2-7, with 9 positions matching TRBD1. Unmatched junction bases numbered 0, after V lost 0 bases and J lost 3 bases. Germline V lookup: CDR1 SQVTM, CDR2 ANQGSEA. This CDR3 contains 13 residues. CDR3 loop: CSVEEDRGYEQYF. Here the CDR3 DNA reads TGCAGCGTTGAAGAGGACAGGGGCTACGAGCAGTACTTC.

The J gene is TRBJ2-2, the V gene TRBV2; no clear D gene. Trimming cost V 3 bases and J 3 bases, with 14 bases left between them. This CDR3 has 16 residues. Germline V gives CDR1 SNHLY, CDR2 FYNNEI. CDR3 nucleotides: TGTGCCAGCAGTGAGGTCGGCGTTAGCTACACCGGGGAGCTGTTTTTT. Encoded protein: CASSEVGVSYTGELFF.

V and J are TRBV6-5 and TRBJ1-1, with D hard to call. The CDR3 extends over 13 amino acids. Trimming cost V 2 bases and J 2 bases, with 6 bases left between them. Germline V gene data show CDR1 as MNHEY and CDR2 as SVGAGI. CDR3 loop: CASSYVDNTEAFF. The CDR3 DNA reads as TGTGCCAGCAGTTACGTAGATAACACTGAAGCTTTCTTT.

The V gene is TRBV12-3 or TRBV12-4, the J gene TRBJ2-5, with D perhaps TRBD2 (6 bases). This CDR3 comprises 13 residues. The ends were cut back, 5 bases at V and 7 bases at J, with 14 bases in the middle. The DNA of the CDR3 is TGTGCCAGCAGTAAGCTAGCGTCAGGGACCCAGTACTTC. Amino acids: CASSKLASGTQYF.

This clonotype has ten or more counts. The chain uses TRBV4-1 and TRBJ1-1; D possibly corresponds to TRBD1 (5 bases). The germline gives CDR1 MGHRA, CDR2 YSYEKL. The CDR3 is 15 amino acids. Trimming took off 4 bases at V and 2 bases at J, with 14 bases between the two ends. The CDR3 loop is CASSRAPGLNTEAFF. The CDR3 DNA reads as TGCGCCAGCAGCCGGGCGCCGGGGCTTAACACTGAAGCTTTCTTT.

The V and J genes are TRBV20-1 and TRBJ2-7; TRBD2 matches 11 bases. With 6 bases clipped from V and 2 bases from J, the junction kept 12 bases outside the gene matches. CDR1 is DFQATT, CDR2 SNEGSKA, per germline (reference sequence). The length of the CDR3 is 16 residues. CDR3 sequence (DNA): TGCAGTGCCTCTCTAGGTACTAGCGGGAGCCCCTACGAGCAGTACTTC. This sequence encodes CSASLGTSGSPYEQYF.

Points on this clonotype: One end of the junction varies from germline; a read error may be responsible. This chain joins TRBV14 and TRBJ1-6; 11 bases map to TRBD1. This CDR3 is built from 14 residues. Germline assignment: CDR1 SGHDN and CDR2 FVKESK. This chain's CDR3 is CASSQDSGQGALYF. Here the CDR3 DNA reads TGTGCCAGCAGCCAAGATTCCGGACAGGGGGCTCTTTACTTT.

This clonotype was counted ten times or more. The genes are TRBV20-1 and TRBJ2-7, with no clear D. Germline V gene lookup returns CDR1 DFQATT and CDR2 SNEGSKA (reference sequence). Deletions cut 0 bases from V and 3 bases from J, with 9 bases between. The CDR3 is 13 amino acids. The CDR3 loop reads CSARDLTSYEQYF. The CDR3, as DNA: TGCAGTGCTAGAGATCTAACGAGCTACGAGCAGTACTTC.

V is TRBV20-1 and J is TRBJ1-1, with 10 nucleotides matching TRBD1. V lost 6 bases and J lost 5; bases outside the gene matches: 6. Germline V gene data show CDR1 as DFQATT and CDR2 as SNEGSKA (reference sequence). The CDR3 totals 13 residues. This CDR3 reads CSADRGRETEAFF. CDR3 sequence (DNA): TGCAGTGCCGACAGGGGGCGGGAGACTGAAGCTTTCTTT.

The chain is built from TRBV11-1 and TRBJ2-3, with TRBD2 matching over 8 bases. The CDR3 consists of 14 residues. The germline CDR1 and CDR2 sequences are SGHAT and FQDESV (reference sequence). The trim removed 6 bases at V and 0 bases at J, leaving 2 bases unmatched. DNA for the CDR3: TGTGCCAGCAGACTAGCGGCTAGCACAGATACGCAGTATTTT. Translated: CASRLAASTDTQYF.

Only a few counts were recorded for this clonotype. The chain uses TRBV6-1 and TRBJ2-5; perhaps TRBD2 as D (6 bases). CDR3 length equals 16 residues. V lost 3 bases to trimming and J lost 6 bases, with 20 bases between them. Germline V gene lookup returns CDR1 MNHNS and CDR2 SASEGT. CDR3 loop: CASSDPRRREPQTQYF. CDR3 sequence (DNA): TGTGCCAGCAGTGATCCACGGAGGCGGGAACCCCAGACCCAGTACTTC.

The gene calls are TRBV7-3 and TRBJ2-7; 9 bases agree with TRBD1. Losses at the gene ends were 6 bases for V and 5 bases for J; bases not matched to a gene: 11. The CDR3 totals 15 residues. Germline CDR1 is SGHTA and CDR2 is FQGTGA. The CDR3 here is CASSLSGQGSHEQYF. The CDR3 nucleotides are TGTGCCAGCAGTTTATCGGGACAGGGCTCTCACGAGCAGTACTTC.

CDR3 protein: CSVETAYQETQYF. The CDR3 nucleotides read TGCAGCGTTGAAACGGCGTACCAAGAGACCCAGTACTTC. V gene TRBV29-1 combines with J gene TRBJ2-5; D is uncertain. The CDR3 covers 13 residues. The germline V gene has CDR1 SQVTM and CDR2 ANQGSEA. Trimming took 2 bases from V and 0 from J, leaving 7 bases between them. The whole variable domain, filled in from reference TRBV29-1 and TRBJ2-5, reads SAVISQKPSRDICQRGTSLTIQCQVDSQVTMMFWYRQQPGQSLTLIATANQGSEATYESGFVIDKFPISRPNLTFSTLTVSNMSPEDSSIYLCSVETAYQETQYFGPGTRLLVL.